Listed below are T cell receptor beta chains from one sample, sequenced in a study of post-analysis software for immune sequencing data. TCRdb called the PCR reads again in MiXCR, with one record for every CDR3 protein. The sample holds roughly 800,000 distinct CDR3 sequences, around 27% seen once. Sequenced input: blood. The receptors were sampled from a girl between 10 and 17 years old with multiple sclerosis. Each CDR3 is given with its conserved first and last residue. The order of the fields is V gene, D gene, J gene, clone size, CDR3 protein, CDR3 DNA. D genes are given only for firm matches. Size is omitted from some rows. Given values are once, few, many or a class for expanded clones.

V: TRBV3-1; D: .; J: TRBJ1-2; size: .; CDR3: CASWGPLGGYTF; DNA: TGTGCCAGTTGGGGCCCGCTCGGTGGCTACACCTTC
V: TRBV15; D: TRBD2; J: TRBJ2-3; size: .; CDR3: CATSRSGLAGGLSTDTQYF; DNA: TGTGCCACCAGCAGGTCGGGACTAGCGGGAGGCCTCAGCACAGATACGCAGTATTTT
V: TRBV7-2; D: .; J: TRBJ2-7; size: .; CDR3: CASSRGPPETQDF; DNA: TGTGCCAGCAGCAGAGGACCCCCTGAGACCCAGGACTTC
V: TRBV7-2; D: .; J: TRBJ2-1; size: few; CDR3: CASSLAGAGLHEQFF; DNA: TGTGCCAGCAGCCTGGCAGGGGCGGGTCTTCATGAGCAGTTCTTC
V: TRBV5-1; D: .; J: TRBJ2-3; size: few; CDR3: CASTHGGDTQYF; DNA: TGCGCCAGCACTCACGGGGGAGATACGCAGTATTTT
V: TRBV12-3/TRBV12-4; D: .; J: TRBJ2-3; size: .; CDR3: CASSLEVNGNTDTQYF; DNA: TGTGCCAGCAGTTTAGAGGTCAACGGGAACACAGATACGCAGTATTTT
V: TRBV29-1; D: .; J: TRBJ2-3; size: few; CDR3: CSLKRDVSTDTQYF; DNA: TGCAGCCTCAAAAGGGACGTGAGTACAGATACGCAGTATTTT
V: TRBV6-5; D: .; J: TRBJ1-4; size: .; CDR3: CASPRREVANEKLFF; DNA: TGTGCCAGCCCTCGGAGGGAGGTGGCTAATGAAAAACTGTTTTTT
V: TRBV20-1; D: .; J: TRBJ2-1; size: .; CDR3: CSARVGEVGEQFF; DNA: TGCAGTGCTAGAGTTGGGGAGGTGGGTGAGCAGTTCTTC
V: TRBV7-8; D: TRBD1; J: TRBJ1-5; size: .; CDR3: CASSTWEGGFSQPQHF; DNA: TGTGCCAGCAGCACGTGGGAAGGGGGCTTCAGTCAGCCCCAGCATTTT
V: TRBV6-5; D: .; J: TRBJ2-1; size: .; CDR3: CASREGPYGEQFF; DNA: TGTGCCAGCAGGGAGGGCCCGTATGGTGAGCAGTTCTTC
V: TRBV7-2; D: .; J: TRBJ1-1; size: .; CDR3: CASSPGRNTEAFF; DNA: TGTGCCAGCAGCCCGGGACGGAACACTGAAGCTTTCTTT
V: TRBV6-1; D: .; J: TRBJ1-5; size: .; CDR3: CASSESQGSNQPQHF; DNA: TGTGCCAGCAGTGAATCACAGGGATCAAATCAGCCCCAGCATTTT
V: TRBV28; D: .; J: TRBJ2-5; size: .; CDR3: CASSFLKETQYF; DNA: TGTGCCAGCAGTTTTTTAAAAGAGACCCAGTACTTC
V: TRBV4-1; D: TRBD2; J: TRBJ2-1; size: few; CDR3: CASSQDSGGDHEQFF; DNA: TGCGCCAGCAGCCAAGATAGCGGGGGGGATCATGAGCAGTTCTTC
V: TRBV27; D: .; J: TRBJ2-1; size: .; CDR3: CASSGVRGEQFF; DNA: TGTGCCAGCAGCGGGGTCCGTGGCGAGCAGTTCTTC
V: TRBV10-3; D: .; J: TRBJ2-7; size: .; CDR3: CASHPGGNYEQYF; DNA: TGTGCCTCCCACCCGGGCGGTAACTACGAGCAGTACTTC
V: TRBV20-1; D: TRBD1; J: TRBJ2-7; size: few; CDR3: CSARDRGLEYEQYF; DNA: TGCAGTGCGCGGGACAGGGGGCTGGAGTACGAGCAGTACTTC
V: TRBV3-1; D: .; J: TRBJ1-6; size: .; CDR3: CASSQGKGGNSPLHF; DNA: TGTGCCAGCAGCCAAGGAAAAGGAGGCAATTCACCCCTCCACTTT
V: TRBV20-1; D: .; J: TRBJ2-1; size: .; CDR3: CSASWAGLNNGQFF; DNA: TGCAGTGCTAGCTGGGCTGGATTGAACAATGGGCAGTTCTTC
V: TRBV4-3; D: TRBD2; J: TRBJ2-1; size: few; CDR3: CASSQVGAGGYNEQFF; DNA: TGCGCCAGCAGCCAAGTAGGGGCGGGAGGGTACAATGAGCAGTTCTTC
V: TRBV6-5; D: TRBD1; J: TRBJ1-4; size: .; CDR3: CASSATGGPDEKLFF; DNA: TGTGCCAGCAGTGCGACAGGGGGGCCGGATGAAAAACTGTTTTTT
V: TRBV6-7; D: .; J: TRBJ2-3; size: .; CDR3: CASSLDSNLTDTQYF; DNA: TGTGCCAGCAGCCTCGACAGTAACCTCACAGATACGCAGTATTTT
V: TRBV20-1; D: .; J: TRBJ2-7; size: .; CDR3: CSALTRDAYEQYF; DNA: TGCAGTGCCCTGACCCGGGACGCCTACGAGCAGTACTTC
V: TRBV6-5; D: TRBD1; J: TRBJ2-5; size: .; CDR3: CVSSYSGTGGTQYF; DNA: TGTGTCAGCAGTTACTCGGGGACAGGAGGGACCCAGTACTTC
V: TRBV29-1; D: .; J: TRBJ1-1; size: few; CDR3: CSVQVGNLNTEAFF; DNA: TGCAGCGTCCAAGTTGGGAACTTGAACACTGAAGCTTTCTTT
V: TRBV5-1; D: .; J: TRBJ2-1; size: many; CDR3: CASSLGGRDEQFF; DNA: TGCGCCAGCAGCTTGGGAGGTAGGGATGAGCAGTTCTTC
V: TRBV4-3; D: TRBD2; J: TRBJ2-1; size: few; CDR3: CASSPTSGSNNEQFF; DNA: TGCGCCAGCAGCCCAACTAGCGGGAGTAACAATGAGCAGTTCTTC
V: TRBV4-1; D: .; J: TRBJ2-3; size: few; CDR3: CASSHAQTPTHTDTQYF; DNA: TGCGCCAGCAGCCACGCTCAGACACCTACCCACACAGATACGCAGTATTTT
V: TRBV20-1; D: .; J: TRBJ1-2; size: few; CDR3: CSVRPRTAPGYTF; DNA: TGCAGTGTTCGCCCCAGGACAGCCCCTGGCTACACCTTC
V: TRBV11-2; D: TRBD1; J: TRBJ2-7; size: once; CDR3: CASSWGQRLAYNEQYF; DNA: TGTGCCAGCAGCTGGGGACAGCGTTTGGCCTACAATGAGCAGTACTTC
V: TRBV20-1; D: .; J: TRBJ2-1; size: few; CDR3: CSARAAYNEQFF; DNA: TGCAGTGCTAGAGCGGCCTACAATGAGCAGTTCTTC
V: TRBV29-1; D: .; J: TRBJ1-2; size: few; CDR3: CSVDRGDGYTF; DNA: TGCAGCGTGGACCGAGGGGATGGCTACACCTTC
V: TRBV2; D: TRBD1; J: TRBJ1-1; size: .; CDR3: CVSSEDRESTEAFF; DNA: TGTGTCAGCAGTGAGGACAGGGAGAGCACTGAAGCTTTCTTT
V: TRBV27; D: .; J: TRBJ2-7; size: few; CDR3: CASSFRDGAYEQYF; DNA: TGTGCCAGCAGTTTTAGAGACGGAGCCTACGAGCAGTACTTC
V: TRBV5-1; D: TRBD2; J: TRBJ2-1; size: many; CDR3: CASSSGTSGGYNEQFF; DNA: TGCGCCAGCAGCTCCGGGACTAGCGGGGGTTACAATGAGCAGTTCTTC
V: TRBV10-1; D: .; J: TRBJ2-1; size: many; CDR3: CASSPMVAGGAGNEQFF; DNA: TGCGCCAGCAGCCCAATGGTGGCTGGGGGCGCGGGCAATGAGCAGTTCTTC